The source of this TCR beta chain is a study of shared clonotypes between healthy human individuals. Study background: A couple of women and a few men aged 18 to 49 made up the donors.

General study results and limits: Memory subsets had estimated richness that was generally smaller than that of naive subsets. The diversity represented, both genetic and in exposure history, was limited by few donors.

Terminally differentiated effector memory CD45RA+ cells were excluded by CCR7 positive selection of CD45RO-negative cells. Genomic DNA of each subset was evenly split across several immunoSEQ plates. Produced via immunoSEQ multiplex PCR; TCRdb's table is partial and in-frame only. The sample records about 820,000 clones, nearly 95% being singletons. Trimming pared 1 base from V and 7 bases from J, leaving 10 bases between. The length of the CDR3 is 13 residues. Germline CDR1 and CDR2: SGHAT and FQDESV (reference sequence). On this clone: What it recognizes is unknown.

This receptor was obtained from a young man in good health. The rearrangement uses TRBV11-1 and TRBJ1-1; D not resolved. Sequencing was carried out using naive CD8+ T cells sorted from blood. CDR3 bases: TGTGCCAGCAGCTTAGGGCCAGTGGTTGAAGCTTTCTTT. Translated, it gives CASSLGPVVEAFF.